Listed below are T cell receptor beta chains from one sample, sequenced in a study of T cells in Graves' hyperthyroidism and ophthalmopathy. Via MiXCR, TCRdb re-called the multiplex PCR reads, giving one row per CDR3 protein. The table has 450,000 to 650,000 distinct CDR3 sequences, 11% to 15% seen once; the top ten hold around 7%. Sequences were obtained from blood. The origin of the receptors is a woman in her late teens or twenties with Graves' ophthalmopathy. Each CDR3 is given without its conserved first and last residue. The D gene is left open where the match is weak. Clone size is stated in some rows and not others, as once, few, many or a class when expanded.

TRBD2	12	many	TRBV7-6	ASSLGTSTGELF
TRBD2	14	many	TRBV4-3	ASSPTASGRSDTQY
-	10	few	TRBV6-2/TRBV6-3	ASSGLVYEQY
-	15	many	TRBV7-2	ASSLVGGPSVGYEQY
TRBD1	13	many	TRBV2	ASGTGGVGNTEAF
TRBD1	10	-	TRBV2	ASRATGDEQY
-	13	few	TRBV6-1	ASSLYRDYNSPLH
-	13	many	TRBV5-1	ASSYRPPPTDTQY
-	14	many	TRBV6-1	ASSPGWVSNTGELF
TRBD2	16	many	TRBV10-3	AITPQKLASLNTGELF
-	9	many	TRBV11-2	ASSRGETQY
TRBD2	13	many	TRBV7-2	ASSSIAGGYNEQF
TRBD2	17	-	TRBV6-2/TRBV6-3	ASSFYPGLAGMNTGELF
-	11	many	TRBV28	ASRGVGQTEAF
-	14	-	TRBV12-3/TRBV12-4	ASSSTLGTTAYEQY
TRBD1	17	many	TRBV7-2	ASSLHYRTGSHIPYEQY
-	13	many	TRBV6-1	ASSEASGGQETQY
-	13	many	TRBV28	ASSFKAGDITEAF
TRBD1	11	-	TRBV12-3/TRBV12-4	ASSGQGAGEAF
-	16	-	TRBV9	ASSVRQGEGLYNSPLH
TRBD1	12	many	TRBV20-1	SARTGGGGTEAF
TRBD1	13	many	TRBV12-3/TRBV12-4	ASSQTGTGRAEAF
-	15	-	TRBV7-9	ATGFWSGGLANYGYT
-	14	many	TRBV3-1	ASSHSSGRGREKLF
-	13	few	TRBV7-9	ASSLVQLSSYEQY
TRBD2	16	-	TRBV7-9	ASSSPGLAGFPYNEQF
-	12	many	TRBV6-1	ASIPFRTNYGYT
-	11	few	TRBV6-1	ASRFGVSYGYT
-	12	many	TRBV9	ASSVAGTSYEQY
TRBD1	12	many	TRBV30	AWSRRTGIAEAF
-	12	few	TRBV19	ASSLTQSNQPQH
TRBD1	13	-	TRBV4-1	ASSSRDRAYSEQY
-	13	many	TRBV9	ASSVQAGGSYEQY
TRBD1	11	many	TRBV28	ASTHRGSSPLH
-	14	-	TRBV3-1	ASSPTAGAGTDTQY
TRBD2	17	few	TRBV20-1	SARAELAGEKFSYNEQF
-	13	many	TRBV3-1	ASSQVRPLGYGYT
-	14	few	TRBV4-2	ASSQETGQINYGYT
-	12	many	TRBV2	ASSFGILTNEQF
TRBD2	15	many	TRBV12-5	ASAPGTSGASTDTQY
-	11	-	TRBV5-4	ASSLERAGELF
-	10	many	TRBV28	ASSLFVGELF
-	12	many	TRBV11-2	ASSLDRDQETQY
-	13	few	TRBV6-6	ASSYSSTGLSEQF
-	12	-	TRBV14	ASSTSPPNGEQF
TRBD2	12	few	TRBV10-3	ATQGREEGDTQY
-	10	many	TRBV11-3	ASSSWNTEAF